The entry below describes one T cell receptor (beta chain). What it binds is unknown. Since it is a stray read in a library aimed at alpha chains, this beta chain has a size that is not meaningful. This entry belongs to a study of spatial heterogeneity in lung cancer. Study findings and constraints: For expanded intratumoral alpha and beta TCRs, counts tracked tumor mutation counts.

Documented time point: sample taken at primary tumor resection. The study sequenced unsorted whole RNA from tumor, nontumor lung or frozen PBMC. V lost 8 bases and J lost 6, with 8 bases in between. Germline values: CDR1 MDHEN, CDR2 SYDVKM. The CDR3 runs 10 residues. Using its own MiXCR run on the 5' RACE reads, TCRdb lists one record per CDR3 protein. The repertoire has roughly 17,000 distinct CDR3 sequences, 6.5% to 8% of them found once; the top ten carry 15% to 20%. The starting material was lung tumor tissue, obtained at surgery. V is TRBV28 and J is TRBJ2-7; D is perhaps TRBD1 or TRBD2 (5 bases each). This sequence originates from a female donor with early-stage non-small cell lung cancer. CDR3 DNA: TGTGCCAGCGGGGCGGGCGAGCAGTACTTC. Amino acids: CASGAGEQYF.